These 32 T cell receptor beta chains came from one sample sequenced in a study of radiation and T cells in renal cell carcinoma. Time point denoted: blood 4 weeks post-SBRT, at nephrectomy. The treatment denotes: 15 Gy SBRT to primary tumor, nephrectomy 4 weeks later. Sequencing used immunoSEQ multiplex PCR; TCRdb keeps in-frame clones, though not all of them. Among about 140,000 clones listed, around 88% were seen once. Sequencing was performed on blood, taken from a patient whose treatment included radiotherapy and nephrectomy. Source of these receptors: a woman aged 45-59 years with renal cell carcinoma.

This clone was seen only once. V gene TRBV7-6 combines with J gene TRBJ1-1; D unclear. V was cut by 5 bases and J by 1 base, with 8 bases left in between. CDR3 length equals 13 residues. Germline-derived CDR1 and CDR2 are SGHVS and FNYEAQ. This CDR3 is CASSPTRNTEAFF. In nucleotides, the CDR3 is TGTGCCAGCAGCCCAACGCGGAACACTGAAGCTTTCTTT.

Notes on this clone: Other DNA sequences within the sample encode an identical CDR3. The rearrangement joins TRBV5-6 to TRBJ2-7; TRBD2 matches 7 bases. The trim removed 6 bases at V and 3 bases at J, leaving 15 bases unmatched. Germline CDR1 is SGHDT and CDR2 is YYEEEE. CDR3 length: 16 amino acids. CDR3 in amino acids: CASMKGWTGGGYEQYF. In DNA form, the CDR3 reads TGTGCCAGCATGAAAGGATGGACGGGAGGAGGCTACGAGCAGTACTTC.

There are a few counts of this clone. In DNA form, the CDR3 reads TGCGCCAGCAGCCAAGATGAGGGGACAGTTGAAGCTTTCTTT. Residues: CASSQDEGTVEAFF. The chain combines TRBV4-1 with TRBJ1-1; 7 bases map to TRBD1. Germline V gene data show CDR1 as MGHRA and CDR2 as YSYEKL. J lost 7 bases, V lost 0 bases, and 5 bases had no gene match. CDR3 length equals 14 residues.

This clone came up a few times. The rearrangement joins TRBV10-2 to TRBJ2-5; the match to TRBD1 covers 8 bases. Germline loops: CDR1 WSHSY, CDR2 SAAADI. The CDR3 length is 13 residues. V shed 5 bases, J shed 5 bases, and the junction held 4 bases outside the gene matches. The CDR3 here is CASSTGGEETQYF. The CDR3 nucleotides are TGCGCCAGCAGTACAGGGGGAGAGGAGACCCAGTACTTC.

This rearrangement joins TRBV19 to TRBJ2-7, with a tentative D call TRBD1 (6 bases). CDR3 length: 14 residues. Trimming removed 2 bases from V and 3 bases from J, with 11 bases in between. Germline V lookup: CDR1 LNHDA, CDR2 SQIVND (reference sequence). CDR3 protein: CASSIRQGYYEQYF. The CDR3 DNA reads as TGTGCCAGTAGTATAAGGCAGGGGTACTACGAGCAGTACTTC. Looking up the rest from reference TRBV19 and TRBJ2-7 gives the full variable domain: DGGITQSPKYLFRKEGQNVTLSCEQNLNHDAMYWYRQDPGQGLRLIYYSQIVNDFQKGDIAEGYSVSREKKESFPLTVTSAQKNPTAFYLCASSIRQGYYEQYFGPGTRLTVT.

The chain uses TRBV25-1 and TRBJ2-5; 10 positions match TRBD1. The V segment lost 7 bases and the J segment 5 bases; nucleotides outside the gene matches: 10. Germline CDR1 and CDR2: MGHDK and SYGVNS. CDR3 length: 15 residues. The DNA for the CDR3 is TGTGCCAGCACTCGAGTCGGGACAGGGGCGGAGACCCAGTACTTC. Translating gives CASTRVGTGAETQYF.

V is TRBV18 and J is TRBJ1-3; the D gene is possibly TRBD1 (5 bases). The germline V gene has CDR1 KGHSH and CDR2 LQKENI. Trimming cost V 1 base and J 0 bases, with 13 bases left between them. This CDR3 spans 17 amino acids. The CDR3 region has the DNA TGTGCCAGCTCACCACGACTTGGGACGGACTCTGGAAACACCATATATTTT. Translating it yields CASSPRLGTDSGNTIYF.

V is TRBV19 and J is TRBJ2-5; 9 bases are a match to TRBD2. The CDR3 is 13 residues long. The ends lost 6 bases at V and 7 bases at J; junction bases unmatched: 6. Germline CDR1 and CDR2: LNHDA and SQIVND (reference sequence). Here the CDR3 reads CASRRAGGATQYF. DNA for the CDR3: TGTGCCAGTAGAAGAGCGGGAGGAGCGACCCAGTACTTC.

This chain joins TRBV6-1 and TRBJ2-3, with 8 bases fitting TRBD2. CDR1 is MNHNS, CDR2 SASEGT, per germline. J gave up 3 bases and V 4 bases, and 6 bases lay outside the gene matches. The CDR3 contains 15 residues. The CDR3 bases are TGTGCCAGCAGTGCGCCGGGAGGGCCAACAGATACGCAGTATTTT. Translating it yields CASSAPGGPTDTQYF.

J is TRBJ2-2 and V is TRBV4-3, with D possibly being TRBD2 (5 bases). The germline V and J ends were trimmed by 0 bases and 0 bases, with 8 bases remaining between them. This CDR3 has 16 residues. Germline loops: CDR1 LGHNA, CDR2 YSLEER. The CDR3 DNA is TGCGCCAGCAGCCAAGAAACCGGGACGAACACCGGGGAGCTGTTTTTT. Its protein is CASSQETGTNTGELFF.

V and J are TRBV9 and TRBJ2-3; 7 bases fit TRBD2. V lost 0 bases and J lost 0; bases outside the gene matches: 4. This CDR3 region has 16 residues. Per germline, CDR1 SGDLS and CDR2 YYNGEE. CDR3 loop: CASSVVGGDSTDTQYF. CDR3 nucleotide sequence: TGTGCCAGCAGCGTAGTGGGAGGGGACAGCACAGATACGCAGTATTTT.

V is TRBV29-1 and J is TRBJ1-4; maybe TRBD1 (5 bases). The CDR3 runs 15 residues. Trimming cost V 4 bases and J 4 bases, with 16 bases left between them. Germline lookup yields CDR1 SQVTM and CDR2 ANQGSEA. The CDR3 DNA reads TGCAGCGTTGCGGTGGGAGGGGCACTTAATGAAAAACTGTTTTTT. Translating it yields CSVAVGGALNEKLFF.

This rearrangement joins TRBV7-9 to TRBJ2-7; 11 nucleotides agree with TRBD1. CDR3 length: 17 residues. Trimming took 5 bases from V and 1 from J; bases not matched to a gene: 10. Per germline, CDR1 SEHNR and CDR2 FQNEAQ (reference sequence). CDR3 region: CASSVGTGGLPSYEQYF. CDR3 in DNA: TGTGCCAGCAGCGTCGGGACAGGGGGTCTCCCGTCCTACGAGCAGTACTTC.

CDR3 in amino acids: CATSRVRGWEEQFF. The CDR3 DNA reads as TGTGCCACCAGCAGAGTCCGCGGGTGGGAAGAGCAGTTCTTC. The chain combines TRBV15 with TRBJ2-1; D may be TRBD2 (5 bases). This CDR3 region has 14 residues. The ends were cut back, 1 base at V and 10 bases at J, with 14 bases in the middle. Germline CDR1 and CDR2: LNHNV and YYDKDF (reference sequence). Complete variable domain (other parts from reference TRBV15 and TRBJ2-1): DAMVIQNPRYQVTQFGKPVTLSCSQTLNHNVMYWYQQKSSQAPKLLFHYYDKDFNNEADTPDNFQSRRPNTSFCFLDIRSPGLGDTAMYLCATSRVRGWEEQFFGPGTRLTVL.

The CDR3 bases are TGTGCCAGCACCCTATGGGGACAGTTTCAAGAGACCCAGTACTTC. Protein product: CASTLWGQFQETQYF. This chain connects TRBV27 to TRBJ2-5, with 7 bases matching TRBD1. Per germline, CDR1 MNHEY and CDR2 SMNVEV (reference sequence). The ends lost 7 bases at V and 2 bases at J; junction bases unmatched: 10. This CDR3 is 15 amino acids long.

The rearrangement joins TRBV30 to TRBJ2-7; D possibly corresponds to TRBD2 (6 bases). V shed 3 bases and J shed 2 bases, with 8 bases lying between them. Germline V gene sequence: CDR1 GTSNPN, CDR2 SVGIG (reference sequence). The CDR3 spans 12 residues. The CDR3 DNA reads as TGTGCCTGGAGGGGGGGAACCTACGAGCAGTACTTC. The encoded protein is CAWRGGTYEQYF.

The chain carries TRBV9 and TRBJ1-2; no clear D gene. The CDR3 consists of 12 residues. V gave up 0 bases and J gave up 13 bases, with 13 bases separating them. The germline CDR1 and CDR2 sequences are SGDLS and YYNGEE. The CDR3 region is CASSVEVNPGTF. CDR3 nucleotides: TGTGCCAGCAGCGTAGAGGTGAATCCCGGCACCTTC.

The rearrangement joins TRBV15 to TRBJ2-7; 8 nucleotides agree with TRBD1. The CDR3 contains 14 residues. V dropped 5 bases and J dropped 2; count of bases not matched to a gene: 5. CDR1 and CDR2 from the germline V gene are LNHNV and YYDKDF (reference sequence). The CDR3 loop is CATSPRTGPYEQYF. The CDR3 DNA sequence: TGTGCCACCAGCCCGCGGACAGGGCCCTACGAGCAGTACTTC.

The V gene is TRBV18, the J gene TRBJ1-1; possibly TRBD1 for D (6 bases). Looked up from germline, CDR1 is KGHSH and CDR2 is LQKENI. With 4 bases removed from V and 1 base from J, the gap between germline ends came to 16 bases. The CDR3 is 16 amino acids. CDR3 nucleotide sequence: TGTGCCAGCTCACGAACCAGGGCAGGGGCGAACACTGAAGCTTTCTTT. Translating gives CASSRTRAGANTEAFF.

The chain is built from TRBV7-2 and TRBJ1-2; unclear D gene. CDR1 and CDR2 from the germline V gene are SGHTA and FQGNSA. The CDR3 sequence is 13 residues long. Trimming took 5 bases from V and 7 from J, leaving 14 bases between them. In DNA form, the CDR3 reads TGTGCCAGCAGCCACAGCTCCAAGCCTGGCTACACCTTC. Translated, it gives CASSHSSKPGYTF. The full variable domain, its missing parts supplied by reference TRBV7-2 and TRBJ1-2, is GAGVSQSPSNKVTEKGKDVELRCDPISGHTALYWYRQSLGQGLEFLIYFQGNSAPDKSGLPSDRFSAERTGGSVSTLTIQRTQQEDSAVYLCASSHSSKPGYTFGSGTRLTVV.

The rearrangement links TRBV5-1 to TRBJ2-5, with 10 bases that match TRBD2. CDR1 is SGHRS and CDR2 is YFSETQ in the germline V gene. With 3 bases clipped from V and 1 base from J, the junction kept 0 bases outside the gene matches. This CDR3 comprises 14 residues. CDR3 residues: CASSWTSGQETQYF. In DNA form, the CDR3 reads TGCGCCAGCAGCTGGACTAGCGGCCAAGAGACCCAGTACTTC.

This chain links TRBV6-5 with TRBJ2-1; 8 bases match TRBD1. Germline V gives CDR1 MNHEY, CDR2 SVGAGI. This CDR3 comprises 15 residues. V was clipped by 7 bases and J by 1 base; unmatched bases: 6. In DNA, the CDR3 is TGTGCCAGCAAAGCAACAGGGGGGTCCTACAATGAGCAGTTCTTC. Its translation is CASKATGGSYNEQFF.

CDR3 loop: CATQRAGYGYTF. CDR3 coding DNA: TGTGCCACACAGAGGGCTGGCTATGGCTACACCTTC. The chain employs TRBV25-1 and TRBJ1-2; D remains unclear. The V gene's germline CDR1 is MGHDK and CDR2 SYGVNS. The CDR3 consists of 12 residues. V was pared by 10 bases and J by 4 bases, with 13 bases between.

The gene calls are TRBV6-1 and TRBJ2-6; D possibly corresponds to TRBD2 (6 bases). The CDR3 runs 13 residues. V lost 10 bases, J lost 3 bases, and 10 bases lay in between. Germline V lookup: CDR1 MNHNS, CDR2 SASEGT. DNA for the CDR3: TGTGCCAATGGACTAATTGGGGCCAACGTCCTGACTTTC. This encodes CANGLIGANVLTF.

The rearrangement links TRBV9 to TRBJ2-3; TRBD1 matches 7 bases. This CDR3 spans 15 amino acids. The V and J ends lost 4 bases and 2 bases, in that order; junction bases with no gene match: 7. Per germline, CDR1 SGDLS and CDR2 YYNGEE. CDR3 region: CASSRTGAPTDTQYF. The CDR3 bases are TGTGCCAGCAGCCGAACAGGGGCCCCCACAGATACGCAGTATTTT.

This clone was recorded a few times. The CDR3 sequence is CASSYQGGDTEAFF. For the CDR3, the DNA is TGTGCCAGCAGTTACCAGGGAGGAGACACTGAAGCTTTCTTT. This chain links TRBV6-5 with TRBJ1-1; possibly TRBD1 for D (5 bases). This CDR3 is built from 14 residues. The germline V gene encodes CDR1 MNHEY and CDR2 SVGAGI. Trimming removed 2 bases from V and 3 bases from J, with 10 bases in between.

The chain carries TRBV7-9 and TRBJ1-3; tentatively, D is TRBD1 (6 bases). This CDR3 has 16 amino acids. V was trimmed by 5 bases and J by 2 bases, leaving 16 bases between them. Germline CDR1 SEHNR, CDR2 FQNEAQ (reference sequence). For the CDR3, the DNA is TGTGCCAGCAGCCGGGGGGGCTACAGCACTGGAAACACCATATATTTT. Protein: CASSRGGYSTGNTIYF.

The chain links TRBV19 to TRBJ1-5, with D possibly being TRBD1 (5 bases). V was pared by 5 bases and J by 3 bases, with 11 bases between. Germline CDR1 and CDR2: LNHDA and SQIVND (reference sequence). The CDR3 has 14 amino acids. In DNA form, the CDR3 reads TGTGCCAGTAGTTTACAGGACAACAATCAGCCCCAGCATTTT. Protein sequence: CASSLQDNNQPQHF.

This clone was seen a single time. The chain links TRBV10-3 to TRBJ2-7, with TRBD1 as a possible D gene (5 bases). The CDR3 is made up of 15 amino acids. The germline V gene encodes CDR1 ENHRY and CDR2 SYGVKD. V was clipped by 10 bases and J by 6 bases, with 25 bases between them. CDR3 nucleotide sequence: TGTGCCACCCAGGTCAGGGAAAGTGTGGGATCCGAGCAGTACTTC. Amino acids: CATQVRESVGSEQYF.

The chain recombines TRBV5-1 with TRBJ1-2; unclear D gene. The CDR3 runs 13 residues. Looked up from germline, CDR1 is SGHRS and CDR2 is YFSETQ. Trimming took off 2 bases at V and 0 bases at J, with 5 bases between the two ends. As DNA, the CDR3 is TGCGCCAGCAGCTTCACAGCTAACTATGGCTACACCTTC. Protein product: CASSFTANYGYTF.

CDR3 sequence: CASSELRRGNNSPLHF. CDR3 DNA sequence: TGTGCCAGCAGTGAACTGCGCAGGGGCAATAATTCACCCCTCCACTTT. The rearrangement links TRBV25-1 to TRBJ1-6; D is possibly TRBD1 (6 bases). Trimming took 2 bases from V and 5 from J, leaving 13 bases between them. Germline V gene lookup returns CDR1 MGHDK and CDR2 SYGVNS. The CDR3 runs 16 residues.

V usage is TRBV7-8 and J usage is TRBJ2-3; 9 bases are a match to TRBD1. The CDR3 spans 16 residues. The germline V gene encodes CDR1 SGHVS and CDR2 FQNEAQ. With 7 bases clipped from V and 1 base from J, the junction kept 9 bases outside the gene matches. CDR3 region: CASNHRTGGGTDTQYF. The DNA of the CDR3 is TGTGCCAGCAACCACCGAACAGGGGGCGGCACAGATACGCAGTATTTT. Combining the CDR3 with reference TRBV7-8 and TRBJ2-3 gives the whole variable domain GAGVSQSPRYKVAKRGQDVALRCDPISGHVSLFWYQQALGQGPEFLTYFQNEAQLDKSGLPSDRFFAERPEGSVSTLKIQRTQQEDSAVYLCASNHRTGGGTDTQYFGPGTRLTVL.